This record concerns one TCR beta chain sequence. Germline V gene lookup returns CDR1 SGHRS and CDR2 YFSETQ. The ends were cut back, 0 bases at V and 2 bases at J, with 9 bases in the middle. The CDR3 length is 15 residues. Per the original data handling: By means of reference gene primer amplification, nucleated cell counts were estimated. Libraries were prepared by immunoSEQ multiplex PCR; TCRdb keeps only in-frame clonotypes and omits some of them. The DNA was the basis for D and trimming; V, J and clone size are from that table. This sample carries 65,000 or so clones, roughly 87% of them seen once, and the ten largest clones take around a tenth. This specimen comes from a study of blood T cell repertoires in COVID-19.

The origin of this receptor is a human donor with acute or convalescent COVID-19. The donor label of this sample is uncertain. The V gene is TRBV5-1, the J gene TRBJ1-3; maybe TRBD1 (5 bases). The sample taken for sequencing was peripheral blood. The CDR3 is CASSLEGLAGNTIYF. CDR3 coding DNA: TGCGCCAGCAGCTTGGAGGGGCTCGCTGGAAACACCATATATTTT.